A single T cell receptor beta chain is shown here with its context. Trimming removed 6 bases from V and 7 bases from J; junction bases left unmatched: 4. There are 12 residues in the CDR3. The data are from a study of blood T cell repertoires in COVID-19. Per the original data handling: Amplification with reference gene primers provided the estimates of nucleated cell counts. This table comes from immunoSEQ multiplex PCR, and its TCRdb copy is limited to in-frame clones, with some not included. V and J calls and clone size are copied from that table; D and trimming were computed from the DNA. Among about 170,000 clones, approximately 90% were seen once, and the ten largest hold roughly 2%.

This chain joins TRBV12-3 or TRBV12-4 and TRBJ1-2; the match to TRBD1 covers 8 bases. This sequence originates from a man aged 50 to 60 who had recovered from COVID-19. The sample taken for sequencing was peripheral blood. CDR3 in amino acids: CASRRTGSGYTF. The CDR3 nucleotides are TGTGCCAGCAGGCGGACAGGGTCTGGCTACACCTTC.